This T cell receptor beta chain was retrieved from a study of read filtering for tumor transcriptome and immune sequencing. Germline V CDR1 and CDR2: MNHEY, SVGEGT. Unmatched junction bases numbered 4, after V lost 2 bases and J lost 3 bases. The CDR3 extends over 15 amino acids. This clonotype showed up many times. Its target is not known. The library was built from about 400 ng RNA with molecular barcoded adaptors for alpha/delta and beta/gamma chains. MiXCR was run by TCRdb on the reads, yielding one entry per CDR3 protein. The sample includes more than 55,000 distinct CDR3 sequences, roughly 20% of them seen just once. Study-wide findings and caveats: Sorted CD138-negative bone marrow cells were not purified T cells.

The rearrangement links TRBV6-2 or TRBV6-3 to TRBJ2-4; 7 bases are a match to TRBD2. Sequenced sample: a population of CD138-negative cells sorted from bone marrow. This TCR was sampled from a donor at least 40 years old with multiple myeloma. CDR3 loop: CASSYGGEGKNIQYF. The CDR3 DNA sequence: TGTGCCAGCAGTTACGGGGGGGAGGGCAAAAACATTCAGTACTTC.